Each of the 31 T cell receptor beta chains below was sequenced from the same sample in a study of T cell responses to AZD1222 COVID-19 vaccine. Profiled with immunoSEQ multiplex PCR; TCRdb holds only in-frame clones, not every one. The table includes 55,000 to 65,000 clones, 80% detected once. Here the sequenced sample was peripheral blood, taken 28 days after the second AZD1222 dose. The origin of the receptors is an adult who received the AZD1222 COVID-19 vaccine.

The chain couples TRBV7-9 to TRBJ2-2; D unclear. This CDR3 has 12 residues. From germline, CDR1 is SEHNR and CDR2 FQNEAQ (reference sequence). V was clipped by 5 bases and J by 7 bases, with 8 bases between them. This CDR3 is CASSTPIGELFF. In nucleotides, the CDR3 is TGTGCCAGCAGCACTCCCATCGGGGAGCTGTTTTTT.

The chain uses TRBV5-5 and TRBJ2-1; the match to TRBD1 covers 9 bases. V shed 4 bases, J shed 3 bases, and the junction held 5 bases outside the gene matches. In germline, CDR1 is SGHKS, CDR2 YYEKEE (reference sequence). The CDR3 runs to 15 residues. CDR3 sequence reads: CASSPGQGSYNEQFF. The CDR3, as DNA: TGTGCCAGCAGCCCCGGACAGGGGAGCTACAATGAGCAGTTCTTC. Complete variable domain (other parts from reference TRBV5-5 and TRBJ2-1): DAGVTQSPTHLIKTRGQQVTLRCSPISGHKSVSWYQQVLGQGPQFIFQYYEKEERGRGNFPDRFSARQFPNYSSELNVNALLLGDSALYLCASSPGQGSYNEQFFGPGTRLTVL.

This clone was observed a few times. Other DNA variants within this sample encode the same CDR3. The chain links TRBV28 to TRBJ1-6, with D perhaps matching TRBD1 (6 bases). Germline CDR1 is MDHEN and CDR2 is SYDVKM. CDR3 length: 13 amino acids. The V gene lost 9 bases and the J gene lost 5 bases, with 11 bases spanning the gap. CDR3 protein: CASNRVDNSPLHF. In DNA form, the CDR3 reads TGTGCCAGTAACAGGGTTGATAATTCACCCCTCCACTTT.

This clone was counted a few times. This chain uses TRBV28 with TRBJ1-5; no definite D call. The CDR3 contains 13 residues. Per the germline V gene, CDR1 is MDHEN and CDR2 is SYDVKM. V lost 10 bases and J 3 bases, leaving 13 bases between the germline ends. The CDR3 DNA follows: TGTGCCATCCGAGGGCAGCTCAATCAGCCCCAGCATTTT. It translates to CAIRGQLNQPQHF.

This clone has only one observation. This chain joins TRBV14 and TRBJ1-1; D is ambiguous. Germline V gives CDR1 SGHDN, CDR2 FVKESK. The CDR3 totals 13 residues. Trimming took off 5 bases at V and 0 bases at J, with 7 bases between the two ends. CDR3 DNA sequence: TGTGCCAGCAGCTTCTTCATGAACACTGAAGCTTTCTTT. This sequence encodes CASSFFMNTEAFF. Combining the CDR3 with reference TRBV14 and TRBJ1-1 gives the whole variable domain EAGVTQFPSHSVIEKGQTVTLRCDPISGHDNLYWYRRVMGKEIKFLLHFVKESKQDESGMPNNRFLAERTGGTYSTLKVQPAELEDSGVYFCASSFFMNTEAFFGQGTRLTVV.

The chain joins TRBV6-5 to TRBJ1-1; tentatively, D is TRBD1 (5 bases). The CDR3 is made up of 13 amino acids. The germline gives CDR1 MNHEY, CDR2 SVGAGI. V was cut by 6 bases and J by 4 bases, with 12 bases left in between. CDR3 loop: CASSPREGTEAFF. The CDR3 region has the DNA TGTGCCAGCAGCCCCAGGGAGGGCACTGAAGCTTTCTTT.

The CDR3 nucleotides read TGTGCCAGCAGCGAAACAGGGCGGATCCTTGGAAACACCATATATTTT. As protein: CASSETGRILGNTIYF. The chain combines TRBV2 with TRBJ1-3, with D possibly being TRBD1 (6 bases). The CDR3 runs to 16 residues. Germline V gives CDR1 SNHLY, CDR2 FYNNEI. Trimming stripped 6 bases from V and 3 bases from J, with 18 bases between.

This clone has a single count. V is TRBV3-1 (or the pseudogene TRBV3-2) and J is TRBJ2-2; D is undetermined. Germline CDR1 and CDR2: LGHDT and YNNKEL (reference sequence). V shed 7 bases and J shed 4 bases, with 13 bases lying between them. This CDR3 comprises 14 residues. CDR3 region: CASTPIRGTGELFF. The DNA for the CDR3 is TGTGCCAGCACCCCCATCCGAGGCACCGGGGAGCTGTTTTTT.

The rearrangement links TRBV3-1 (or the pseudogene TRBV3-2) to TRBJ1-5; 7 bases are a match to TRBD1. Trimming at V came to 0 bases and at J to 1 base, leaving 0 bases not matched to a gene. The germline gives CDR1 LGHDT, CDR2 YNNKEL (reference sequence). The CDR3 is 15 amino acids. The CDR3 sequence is CASSQEQGSNQPQHF. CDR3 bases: TGTGCCAGCAGCCAAGAACAGGGGAGCAATCAGCCCCAGCATTTT.

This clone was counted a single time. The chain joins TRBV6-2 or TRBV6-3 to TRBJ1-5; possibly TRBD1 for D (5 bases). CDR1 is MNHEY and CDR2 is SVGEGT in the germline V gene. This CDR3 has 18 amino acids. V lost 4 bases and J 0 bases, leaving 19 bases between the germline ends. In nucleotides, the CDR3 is TGTGCCAGCAGTTGTTCCGACCGGGACTGCTTTAGCAATCAGCCCCAGCATTTT. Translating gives CASSCSDRDCFSNQPQHF.

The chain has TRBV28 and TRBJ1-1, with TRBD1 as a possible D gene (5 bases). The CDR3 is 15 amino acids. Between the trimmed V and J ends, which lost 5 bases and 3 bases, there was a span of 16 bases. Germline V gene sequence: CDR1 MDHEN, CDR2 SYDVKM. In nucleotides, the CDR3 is TGTGCCAGCAGTCCCTCGTTGGGGGTGGACACTGAAGCTTTCTTT. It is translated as CASSPSLGVDTEAFF. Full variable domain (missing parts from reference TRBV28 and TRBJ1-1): DVKVTQSSRYLVKRTGEKVFLECVQDMDHENMFWYRQDPGLGLRLIYFSYDVKMKEKGDIPEGYSVSREKKERFSLILESASTNQTSMYLCASSPSLGVDTEAFFGQGTRLTVV.

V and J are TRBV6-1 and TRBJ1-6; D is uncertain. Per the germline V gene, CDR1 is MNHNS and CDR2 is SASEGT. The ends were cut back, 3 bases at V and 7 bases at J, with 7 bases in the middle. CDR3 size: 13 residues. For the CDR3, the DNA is TGTGCCAGCAGTGACGGTCTCAATTCACCCCTCCACTTT. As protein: CASSDGLNSPLHF.

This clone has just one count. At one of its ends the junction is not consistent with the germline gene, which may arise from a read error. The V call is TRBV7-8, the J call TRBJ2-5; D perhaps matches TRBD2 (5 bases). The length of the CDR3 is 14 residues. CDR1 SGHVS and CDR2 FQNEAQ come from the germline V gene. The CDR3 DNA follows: TGTGCCAGCAGTTTAGTAGAGGGTGGGGAGACCCAGTACTTC. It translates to CASSLVEGGETQYF.

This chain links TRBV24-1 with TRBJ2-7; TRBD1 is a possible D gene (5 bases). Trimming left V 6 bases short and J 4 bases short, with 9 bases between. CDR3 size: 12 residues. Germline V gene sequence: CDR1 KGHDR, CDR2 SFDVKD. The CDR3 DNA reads TGTGCCACCAGTAACAGGTTTTACGAGCAGTACTTC. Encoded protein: CATSNRFYEQYF.

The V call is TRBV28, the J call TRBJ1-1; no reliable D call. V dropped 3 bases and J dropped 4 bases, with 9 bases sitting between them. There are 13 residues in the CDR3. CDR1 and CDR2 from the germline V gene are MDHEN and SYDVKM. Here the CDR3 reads CASSFAKGTEAFF. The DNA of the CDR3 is TGTGCCAGCAGTTTTGCTAAGGGCACTGAAGCTTTCTTT.

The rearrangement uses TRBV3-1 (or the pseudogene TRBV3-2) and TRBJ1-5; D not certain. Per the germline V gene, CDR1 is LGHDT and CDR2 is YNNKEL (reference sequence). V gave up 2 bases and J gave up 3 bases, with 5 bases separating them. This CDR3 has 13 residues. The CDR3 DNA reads TGTGCCAGCAGCCAATCCAACAATCAGCCCCAGCATTTT. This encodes CASSQSNNQPQHF.

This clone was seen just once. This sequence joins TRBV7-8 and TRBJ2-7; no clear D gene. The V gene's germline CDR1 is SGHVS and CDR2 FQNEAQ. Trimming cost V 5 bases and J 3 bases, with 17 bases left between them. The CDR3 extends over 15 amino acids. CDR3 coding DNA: TGTGCCAGCAGCCCACTTTCGACGGAAAACTACGAGCAGTACGTC. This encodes CASSPLSTENYEQYV.

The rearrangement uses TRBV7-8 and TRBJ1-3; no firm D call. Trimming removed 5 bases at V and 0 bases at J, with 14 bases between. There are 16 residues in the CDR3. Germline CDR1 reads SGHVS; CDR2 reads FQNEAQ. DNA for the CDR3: TGTGCCAGCAGCCTAGGGCCTTCCCTCTCTGGAAACACCATATATTTT. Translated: CASSLGPSLSGNTIYF.

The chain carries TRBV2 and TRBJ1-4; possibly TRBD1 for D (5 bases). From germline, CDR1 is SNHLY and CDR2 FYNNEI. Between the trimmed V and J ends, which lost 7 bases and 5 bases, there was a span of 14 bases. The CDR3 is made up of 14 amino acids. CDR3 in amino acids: CASNPTESNEKLFF. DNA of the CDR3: TGTGCCAGCAACCCGACAGAGAGCAATGAAAAACTGTTTTTT.

The CDR3 loop reads CAIQRNTDTQYF. Written as DNA, the CDR3 is TGTGCCATCCAGAGAAACACAGATACGCAGTATTTT. This rearrangement joins TRBV6-5 to TRBJ2-3, with D unclear. CDR1 is MNHEY and CDR2 is SVGAGI in the germline V gene. Trimming removed 10 bases at V and 2 bases at J, with 10 bases between. The length of the CDR3 is 12 residues.

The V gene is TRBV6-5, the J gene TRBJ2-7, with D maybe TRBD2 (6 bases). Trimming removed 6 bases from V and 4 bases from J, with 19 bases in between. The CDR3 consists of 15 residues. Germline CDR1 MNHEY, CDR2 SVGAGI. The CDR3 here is CASSLNREQTYEQYF. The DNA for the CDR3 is TGTGCCAGCAGCCTAAACCGGGAGCAAACATACGAGCAGTACTTC.

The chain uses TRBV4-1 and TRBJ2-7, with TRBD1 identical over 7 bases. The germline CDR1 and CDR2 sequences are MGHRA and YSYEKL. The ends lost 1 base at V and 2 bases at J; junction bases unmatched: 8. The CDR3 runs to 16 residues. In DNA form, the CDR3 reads TGCGCCAGCAGCCAAGCCCCCCGACAGGGTACCTACGAGCAGTACTTC. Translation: CASSQAPRQGTYEQYF.

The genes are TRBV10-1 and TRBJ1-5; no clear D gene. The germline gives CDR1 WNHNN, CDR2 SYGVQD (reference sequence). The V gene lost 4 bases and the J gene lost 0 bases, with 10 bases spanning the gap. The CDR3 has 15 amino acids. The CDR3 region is CASSGRTDSNQPQHF. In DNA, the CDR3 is TGCGCCAGCAGTGGGAGGACCGATAGCAATCAGCCCCAGCATTTT.

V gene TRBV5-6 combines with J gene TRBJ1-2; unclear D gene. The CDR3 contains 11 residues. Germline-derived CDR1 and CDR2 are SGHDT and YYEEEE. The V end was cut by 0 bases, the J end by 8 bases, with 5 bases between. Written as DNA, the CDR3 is TGTGCCAGCAGCTTGGGTGCAGGCTACACCTTC. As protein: CASSLGAGYTF. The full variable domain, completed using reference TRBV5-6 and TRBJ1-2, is DAGVTQSPTHLIKTRGQQVTLRCSPKSGHDTVSWYQQALGQGPQFIFQYYEEEERQRGNFPDRFSGHQFPNYSSELNVNALLLGDSALYLCASSLGAGYTFGSGTRLTVV.

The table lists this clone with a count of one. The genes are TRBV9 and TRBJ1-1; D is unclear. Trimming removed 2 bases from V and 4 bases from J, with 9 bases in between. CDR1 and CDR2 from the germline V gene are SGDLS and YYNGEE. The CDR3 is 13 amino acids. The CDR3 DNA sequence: TGTGCCAGCAGCGTGGGTCAGTCCACTGAAGCTTTCTTT. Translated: CASSVGQSTEAFF.

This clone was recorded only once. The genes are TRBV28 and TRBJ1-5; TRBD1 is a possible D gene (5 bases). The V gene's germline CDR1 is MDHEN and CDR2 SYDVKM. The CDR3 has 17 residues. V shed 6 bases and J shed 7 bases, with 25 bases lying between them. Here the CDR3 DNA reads TGTGCCAGCAGCGGGACCCGGCGGGGCGCGGTATGGCAGCCCCAGCATTTT. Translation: CASSGTRRGAVWQPQHF.

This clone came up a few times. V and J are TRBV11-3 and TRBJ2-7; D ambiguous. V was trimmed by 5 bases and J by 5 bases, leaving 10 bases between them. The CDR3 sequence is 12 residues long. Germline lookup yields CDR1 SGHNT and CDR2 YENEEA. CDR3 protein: CASSTSSDEQYF. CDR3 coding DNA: TGTGCCAGCAGCACCTCCTCGGACGAGCAGTACTTC.

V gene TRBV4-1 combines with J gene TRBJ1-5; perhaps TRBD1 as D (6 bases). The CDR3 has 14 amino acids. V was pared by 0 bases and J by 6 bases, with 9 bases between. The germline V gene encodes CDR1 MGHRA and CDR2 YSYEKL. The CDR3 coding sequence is TGCGCCAGCAGCCAAGATCAGGGGATTCAGCCCCAGCATTTT. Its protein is CASSQDQGIQPQHF.

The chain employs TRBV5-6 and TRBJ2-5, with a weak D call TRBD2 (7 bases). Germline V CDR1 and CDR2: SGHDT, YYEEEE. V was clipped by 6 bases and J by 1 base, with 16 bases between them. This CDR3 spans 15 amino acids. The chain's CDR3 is CASTEKGGVQETQYF. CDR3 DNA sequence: TGTGCCAGCACCGAAAAAGGGGGGGTCCAAGAGACCCAGTACTTC.

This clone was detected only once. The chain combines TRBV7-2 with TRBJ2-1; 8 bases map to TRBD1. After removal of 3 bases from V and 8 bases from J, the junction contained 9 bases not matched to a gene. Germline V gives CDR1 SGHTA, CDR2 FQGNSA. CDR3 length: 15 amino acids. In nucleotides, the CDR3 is TGTGCCAGCAGCTTCAGGGGGCTCCAGGCGGATGAGCAGTTCTTC. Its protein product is CASSFRGLQADEQFF. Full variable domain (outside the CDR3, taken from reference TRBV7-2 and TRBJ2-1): GAGVSQSPSNKVTEKGKDVELRCDPISGHTALYWYRQSLGQGLEFLIYFQGNSAPDKSGLPSDRFSAERTGGSVSTLTIQRTQQEDSAVYLCASSFRGLQADEQFFGPGTRLTVL.

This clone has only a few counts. CDR3 sequence: CASPPIGRNTGELFF. CDR3 bases: TGTGCCAGCCCCCCGATCGGGAGAAACACCGGGGAGCTGTTTTTT. This chain joins TRBV18 and TRBJ2-2, with a weak D call TRBD2 (6 bases). V lost 8 bases to trimming and J lost 2 bases, with 15 bases between them. CDR3 length equals 15 residues. Germline-derived CDR1 and CDR2 are KGHSH and LQKENI.